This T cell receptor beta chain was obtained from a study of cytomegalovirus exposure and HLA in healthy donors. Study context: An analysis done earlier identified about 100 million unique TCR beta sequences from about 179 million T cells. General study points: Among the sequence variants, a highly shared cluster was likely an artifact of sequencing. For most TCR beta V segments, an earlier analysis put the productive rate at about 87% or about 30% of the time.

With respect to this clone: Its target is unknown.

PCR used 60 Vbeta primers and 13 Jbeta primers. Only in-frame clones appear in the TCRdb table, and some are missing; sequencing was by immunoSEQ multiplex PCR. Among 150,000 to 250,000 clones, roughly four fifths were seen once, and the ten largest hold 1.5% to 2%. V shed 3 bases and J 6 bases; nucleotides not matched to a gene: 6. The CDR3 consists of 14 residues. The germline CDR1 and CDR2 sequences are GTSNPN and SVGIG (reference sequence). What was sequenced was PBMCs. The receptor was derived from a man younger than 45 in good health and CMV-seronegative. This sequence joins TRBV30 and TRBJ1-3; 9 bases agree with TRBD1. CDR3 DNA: TGTGCCTGGAGCTTACAGGGGGCAGAAAACACCATATATTTT. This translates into CAWSLQGAENTIYF.